The 5 T cell receptor beta chains presented below share a single source sample, sequenced in a study of T cells in Graves' hyperthyroidism and ophthalmopathy. Amplified TCR beta CDR3 regions came from RNA transcripts. Researchers ran a first-round RT-PCR on the TCR CDR3 using the HTBI primer set. TCRdb analysed the multiplex PCR reads with MiXCR anew, one entry per CDR3 protein. In the table there are 340,000 or so distinct CDR3 sequences, around a sixth of which are singletons. Sequenced input: blood. Source of these receptors: a woman between 45 and 65 years old with Graves' hyperthyroidism.

This chain links TRBV12-3 or TRBV12-4 with TRBJ2-7, with no clear D. Trimming stripped 2 bases from V and 5 bases from J, with 10 bases between. This CDR3 is built from 13 residues. CDR3 nucleotide sequence: TGTGCCAGCAGTTTAATAACAGCCAACGAGCAGTACTTC. This translates into CASSLITANEQYF.

This clonotype occurred a few times. The V and J genes are TRBV28 and TRBJ1-2; D gene uncertain. V was cut by 8 bases and J by 4 bases, with 11 bases left in between. The CDR3 is made up of 12 amino acids. The germline V gene encodes CDR1 MDHEN and CDR2 SYDVKM. This chain's CDR3 is CASQRWGYGYTF. CDR3 coding DNA: TGTGCCAGCCAACGGTGGGGCTATGGCTACACCTTC.

This clonotype was observed many times. The V call is TRBV20-1, the J call TRBJ1-1; 12 nucleotides match TRBD1. The CDR3 sequence is 15 residues long. Germline V lookup: CDR1 DFQATT, CDR2 SNEGSKA (reference sequence). The trim removed 0 bases at V and 4 bases at J, leaving 3 bases unmatched. This CDR3 reads CSARDVGQGATEAFF. The DNA of the CDR3 is TGCAGTGCTAGAGACGTGGGACAGGGGGCCACTGAAGCTTTCTTT.

This clonotype was observed a few times. The chain recombines TRBV19 with TRBJ2-3, with 10 bases lining up with TRBD1. The length of the CDR3 is 15 residues. V gave up 4 bases and J gave up 1 base; unmatched junction bases: 2. The germline CDR1 and CDR2 sequences are LNHDA and SQIVND (reference sequence). The CDR3 loop reads CASSTGTGGTDTQYF. DNA for the CDR3: TGTGCCAGTAGTACGGGGACAGGGGGCACAGATACGCAGTATTTT.

The chain is built from TRBV11-2 and TRBJ2-1, with D perhaps TRBD1 (5 bases). This CDR3 has 15 amino acids. CDR1 and CDR2 (germline): SGHAT, FQNNGV. Trimming left V 4 bases short and J 4 bases short, with 14 bases between. The CDR3 sequence is CASSYRQRAYNEQFF. The CDR3 nucleotides are TGTGCCAGCAGCTACCGACAGAGAGCATACAATGAGCAGTTCTTC.